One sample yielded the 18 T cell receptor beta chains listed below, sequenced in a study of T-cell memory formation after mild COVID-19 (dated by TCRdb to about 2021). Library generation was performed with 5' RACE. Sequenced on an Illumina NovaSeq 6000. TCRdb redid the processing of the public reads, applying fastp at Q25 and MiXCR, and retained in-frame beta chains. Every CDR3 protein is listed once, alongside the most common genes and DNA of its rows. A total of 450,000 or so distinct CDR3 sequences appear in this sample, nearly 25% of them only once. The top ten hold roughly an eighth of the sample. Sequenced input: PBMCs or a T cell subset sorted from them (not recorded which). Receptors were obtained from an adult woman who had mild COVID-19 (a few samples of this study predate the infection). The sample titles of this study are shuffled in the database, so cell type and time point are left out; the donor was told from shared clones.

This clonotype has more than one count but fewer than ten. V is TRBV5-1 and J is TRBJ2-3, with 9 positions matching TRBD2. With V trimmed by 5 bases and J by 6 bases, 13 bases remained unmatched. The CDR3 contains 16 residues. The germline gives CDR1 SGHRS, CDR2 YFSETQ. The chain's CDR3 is CASRMPAGGIHDTQYF. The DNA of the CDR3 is TGCGCCAGCAGAATGCCAGCGGGGGGCATTCATGATACGCAGTATTTT.

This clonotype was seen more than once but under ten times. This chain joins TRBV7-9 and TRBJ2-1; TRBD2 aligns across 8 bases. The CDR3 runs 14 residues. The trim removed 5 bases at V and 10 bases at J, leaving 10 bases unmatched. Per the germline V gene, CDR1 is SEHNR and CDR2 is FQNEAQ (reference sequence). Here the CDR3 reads CASSRPRGGWEQFF. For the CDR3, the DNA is TGTGCCAGCAGCCGCCCCCGGGGGGGCTGGGAGCAGTTCTTC. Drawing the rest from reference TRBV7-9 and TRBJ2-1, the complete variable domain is DTGVSQNPRHKITKRGQNVTFRCDPISEHNRLYWYRQTLGQGPEFLTYFQNEAQLEKSRLLSDRFSAERPKGSFSTLEIQRTEQGDSAMYLCASSRPRGGWEQFFGPGTRLTVL.

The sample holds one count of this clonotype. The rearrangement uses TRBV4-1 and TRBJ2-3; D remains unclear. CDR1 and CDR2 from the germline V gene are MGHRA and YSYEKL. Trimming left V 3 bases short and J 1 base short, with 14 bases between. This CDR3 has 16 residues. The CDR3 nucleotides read TGCGCCAGCAGCCAGGGATCGGCCCTCGGCACAGATACGCAGTATTTT. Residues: CASSQGSALGTDTQYF.

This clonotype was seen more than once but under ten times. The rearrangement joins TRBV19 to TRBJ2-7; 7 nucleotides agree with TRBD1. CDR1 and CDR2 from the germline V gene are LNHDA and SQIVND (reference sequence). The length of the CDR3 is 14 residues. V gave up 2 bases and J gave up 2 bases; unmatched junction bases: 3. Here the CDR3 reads CASSISGQTYEQYF. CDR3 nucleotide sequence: TGTGCCAGTAGTATATCGGGACAGACCTACGAGCAGTACTTC.

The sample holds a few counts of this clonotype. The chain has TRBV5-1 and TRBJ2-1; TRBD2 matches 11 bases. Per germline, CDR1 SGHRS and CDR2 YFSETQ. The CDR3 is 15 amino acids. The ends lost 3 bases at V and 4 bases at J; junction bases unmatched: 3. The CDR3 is CASSWGLADYNEQFF. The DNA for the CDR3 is TGCGCCAGCAGCTGGGGACTAGCGGATTACAATGAGCAGTTCTTC.

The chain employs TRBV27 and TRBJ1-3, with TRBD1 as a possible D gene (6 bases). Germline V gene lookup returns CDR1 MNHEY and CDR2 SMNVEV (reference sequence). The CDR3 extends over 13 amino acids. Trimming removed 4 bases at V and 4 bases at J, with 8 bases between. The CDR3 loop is CASSYREGNTIYF. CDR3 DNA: TGTGCCAGCAGTTACAGGGAAGGAAACACCATATATTTT.

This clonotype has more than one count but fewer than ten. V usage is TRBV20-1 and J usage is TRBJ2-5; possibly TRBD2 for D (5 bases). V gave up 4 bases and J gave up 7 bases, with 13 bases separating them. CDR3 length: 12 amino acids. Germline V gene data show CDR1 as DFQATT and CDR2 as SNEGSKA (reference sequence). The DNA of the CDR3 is TGCAGTGCTACTAAGGACGGAGGGACCCAGTACTTC. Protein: CSATKDGGTQYF.

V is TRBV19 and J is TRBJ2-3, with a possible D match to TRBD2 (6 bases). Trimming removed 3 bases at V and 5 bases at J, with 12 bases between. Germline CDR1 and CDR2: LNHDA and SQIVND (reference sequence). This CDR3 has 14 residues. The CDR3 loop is CASSIRGAGDTQYF. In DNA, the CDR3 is TGTGCCAGTAGTATCCGCGGGGCGGGAGATACGCAGTATTTT.

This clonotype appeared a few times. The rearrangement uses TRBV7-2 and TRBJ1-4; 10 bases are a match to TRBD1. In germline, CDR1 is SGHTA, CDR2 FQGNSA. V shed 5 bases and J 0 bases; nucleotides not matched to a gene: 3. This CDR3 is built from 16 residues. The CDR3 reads CASSRDRGTTNEKLFF. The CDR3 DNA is TGTGCCAGCAGCCGGGACAGGGGAACAACTAATGAAAAACTGTTTTTT.

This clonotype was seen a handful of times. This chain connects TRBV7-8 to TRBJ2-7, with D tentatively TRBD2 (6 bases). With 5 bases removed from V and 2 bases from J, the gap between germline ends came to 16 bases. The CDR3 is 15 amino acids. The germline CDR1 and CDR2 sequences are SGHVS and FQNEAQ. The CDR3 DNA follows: TGTGCCAGCAGCCCCAGGAGGGACGGTCCCTACGAGCAGTACTTC. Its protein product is CASSPRRDGPYEQYF.

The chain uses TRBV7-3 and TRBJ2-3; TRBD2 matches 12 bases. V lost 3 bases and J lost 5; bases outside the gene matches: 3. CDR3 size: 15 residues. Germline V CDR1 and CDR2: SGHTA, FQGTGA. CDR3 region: CASSFTSGGIDTQYF. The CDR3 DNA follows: TGTGCCAGCAGCTTTACTAGCGGGGGGATAGATACGCAGTATTTT.

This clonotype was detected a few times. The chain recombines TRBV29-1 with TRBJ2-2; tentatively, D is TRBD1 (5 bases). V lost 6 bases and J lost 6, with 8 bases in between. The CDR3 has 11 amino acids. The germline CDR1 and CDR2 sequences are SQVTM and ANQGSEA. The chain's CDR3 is CSVPRAGELFF. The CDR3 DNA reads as TGCAGCGTGCCCAGGGCCGGGGAGCTGTTTTTT.

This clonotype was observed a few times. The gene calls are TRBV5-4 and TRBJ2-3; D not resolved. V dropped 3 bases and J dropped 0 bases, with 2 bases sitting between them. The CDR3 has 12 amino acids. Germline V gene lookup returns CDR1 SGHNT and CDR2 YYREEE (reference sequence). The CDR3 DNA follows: TGTGCCAGCAGCTGGAGCACAGATACGCAGTATTTT. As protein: CASSWSTDTQYF.

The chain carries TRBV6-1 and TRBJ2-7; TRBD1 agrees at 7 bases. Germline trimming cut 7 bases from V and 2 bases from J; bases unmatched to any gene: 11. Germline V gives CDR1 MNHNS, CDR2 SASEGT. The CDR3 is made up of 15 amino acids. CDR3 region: CASTEPGQRTYEQYF. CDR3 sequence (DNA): TGTGCCAGCACCGAACCGGGACAGCGAACCTACGAGCAGTACTTC.

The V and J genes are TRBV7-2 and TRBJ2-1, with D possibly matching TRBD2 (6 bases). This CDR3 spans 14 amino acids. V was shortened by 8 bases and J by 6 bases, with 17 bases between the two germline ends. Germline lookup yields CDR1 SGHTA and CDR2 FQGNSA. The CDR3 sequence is CASGNREHFNEQFF. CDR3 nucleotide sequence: TGTGCCAGCGGCAATCGGGAGCACTTCAATGAGCAGTTCTTC.

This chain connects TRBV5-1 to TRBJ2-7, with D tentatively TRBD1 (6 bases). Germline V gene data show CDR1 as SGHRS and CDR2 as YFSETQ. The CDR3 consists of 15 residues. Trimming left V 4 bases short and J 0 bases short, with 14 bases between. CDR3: CASSQGQQSSYEQYF. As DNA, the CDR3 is TGCGCCAGCAGCCAAGGACAGCAGAGCTCCTACGAGCAGTACTTC.

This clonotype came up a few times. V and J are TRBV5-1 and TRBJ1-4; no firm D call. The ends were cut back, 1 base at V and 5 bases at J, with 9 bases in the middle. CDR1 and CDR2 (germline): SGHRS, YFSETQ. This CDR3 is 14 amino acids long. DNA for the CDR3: TGCGCCAGCAGCTTGAGCAGCGAAAATGAAAAACTGTTTTTT. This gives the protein CASSLSSENEKLFF. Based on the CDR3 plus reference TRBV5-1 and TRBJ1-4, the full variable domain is KAGVTQTPRYLIKTRGQQVTLSCSPISGHRSVSWYQQTPGQGLQFLFEYFSETQRNKGNFPGRFSGRQFSNSRSEMNVSTLELGDSALYLCASSLSSENEKLFFGSGTQLSVL.

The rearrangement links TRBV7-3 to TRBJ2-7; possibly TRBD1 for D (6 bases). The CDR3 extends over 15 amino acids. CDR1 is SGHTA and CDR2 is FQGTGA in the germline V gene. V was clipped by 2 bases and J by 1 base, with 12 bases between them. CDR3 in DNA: TGTGCCAGCAGCTTAGAAGGACAGTTGTCCTACGAGCAGTACTTC. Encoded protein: CASSLEGQLSYEQYF.